A selection of T cell receptor beta chains follows, all from one sample in a study of T cell responses to AZD1222 COVID-19 vaccine. TCRdb keeps only in-frame clones here, not all; method: immunoSEQ multiplex PCR. The sample consists of approximately 120,000 clones, roughly 90% of them appearing once. This specimen was peripheral blood, taken on day 0 of AZD1222 vaccination. Every receptor here comes from an adult in good health. Each CDR3 is given with its conserved first and last residue. A D gene is named only where the DNA matches it firmly.

j_gene: TRBJ1-2
v_gene: TRBV7-2
d_gene: TRBD1
CDR3aa: CASSLRTGGYTF
CDR3nt: TGTGCCAGCAGCTTAAGGACAGGCGGCTACACCTTC

j_gene: TRBJ1-5
v_gene: TRBV7-2
d_gene: -
CDR3aa: CASSMLRGGYIGQPQHF
CDR3nt: TGTGCCAGCAGCATGTTGAGGGGCGGGTACATAGGTCAGCCCCAGCATTTT

j_gene: TRBJ1-6
v_gene: TRBV6-9
d_gene: -
CDR3aa: CASIIGGELGNSPLHF
CDR3nt: TGTGCCAGCATCATCGGGGGTGAATTGGGTAATTCACCCCTCCACTTT

j_gene: TRBJ2-3
v_gene: TRBV11-3
d_gene: TRBD1
CDR3aa: CASARGTGFTDTQYF
CDR3nt: TGTGCCAGCGCCAGAGGGACAGGGTTTACAGATACGCAGTATTTT

j_gene: TRBJ1-2
v_gene: TRBV30
d_gene: -
CDR3aa: CAWSAGGYGYTF
CDR3nt: TGTGCCTGGAGTGCTGGGGGGTACGGCTACACCTTC

j_gene: TRBJ1-3
v_gene: TRBV28
d_gene: -
CDR3aa: CASTTPYGNTIYF
CDR3nt: TGTGCCAGCACCACCCCCTACGGAAACACCATATATTTT

j_gene: TRBJ2-2
v_gene: TRBV29-1
d_gene: TRBD2
CDR3aa: CSGGLAGGPGELFF
CDR3nt: TGCAGCGGCGGACTAGCGGGAGGACCCGGGGAGCTGTTTTTT

j_gene: TRBJ1-2
v_gene: TRBV18
d_gene: -
CDR3aa: CASSPPGQGGYGYTF
CDR3nt: TGTGCCAGCTCACCACCTGGGCAGGGTGGCTATGGCTACACCTTC

j_gene: TRBJ1-2
v_gene: TRBV6-5
d_gene: TRBD1
CDR3aa: CASSPDRAYGYTF
CDR3nt: TGTGCCAGCAGCCCGGACAGGGCCTATGGCTACACCTTC

j_gene: TRBJ2-7
v_gene: TRBV10-3
d_gene: TRBD2
CDR3aa: CAISPGIAGGPYEQYF
CDR3nt: TGTGCCATCAGTCCCGGGATAGCGGGGGGGCCCTACGAGCAGTACTTC

j_gene: TRBJ2-7
v_gene: TRBV29-1
d_gene: TRBD2
CDR3aa: CSALEAGWSSYEQYF
CDR3nt: TGCAGCGCCCTAGAAGCGGGATGGAGCTCCTACGAGCAGTACTTC